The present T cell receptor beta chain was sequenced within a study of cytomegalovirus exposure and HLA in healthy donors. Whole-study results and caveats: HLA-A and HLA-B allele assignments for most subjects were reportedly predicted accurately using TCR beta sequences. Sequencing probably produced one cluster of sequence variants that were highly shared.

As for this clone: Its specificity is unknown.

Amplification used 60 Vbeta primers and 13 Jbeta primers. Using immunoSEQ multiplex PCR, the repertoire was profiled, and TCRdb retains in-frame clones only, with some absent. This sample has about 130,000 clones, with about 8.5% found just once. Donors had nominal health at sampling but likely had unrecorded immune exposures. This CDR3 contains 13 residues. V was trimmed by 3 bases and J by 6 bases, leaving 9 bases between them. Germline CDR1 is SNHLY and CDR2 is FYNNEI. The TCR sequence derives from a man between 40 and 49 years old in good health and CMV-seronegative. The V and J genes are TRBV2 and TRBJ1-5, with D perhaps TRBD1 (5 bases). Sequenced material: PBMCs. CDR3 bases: TGTGCCAGCAGTGAGGGGGGGGGTCAGCCCCAGCATTTT. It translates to CASSEGGGQPQHF.